This TCR beta chain was documented in a study of T cell repertoires in cytomegalovirus infection. In the study overall: Public TCR beta signature analysis indicated the presence of both CMV infection and matching HLA type. Regarding the study as a whole: Public TCR beta family frequency separated CMV-and-HLA carriers, including in an independent cohort.

This clonotype has just a few counts. The antigen remains undetermined. CDR1 is SNHLY, CDR2 FYNNEI, per germline. CDR3 length equals 14 residues. Between the trimmed V and J ends, which lost 8 bases and 0 bases, there was a span of 13 bases. TCRdb processed the reads anew with MiXCR; each CDR3 protein has one entry. The sample has 150,000 to 200,000 distinct CDR3 sequences; under 30% are singletons. This TCR derives from a human donor in good health (CMV status not recorded). Some clones in this sample may be carry-over from other donors' samples. The chain couples TRBV2 to TRBJ1-1; tentative D call: TRBD1 (6 bases). Sequenced: PBMCs. CDR3 loop: CASLRDILNTEAFF. The CDR3, as DNA: TGTGCCAGCCTCCGGGACATTTTGAACACTGAAGCTTTCTTT.